These T cell receptor beta chains were read from a single sample in a study of CD8+ T cells in alopecia areata. TCRdb keeps only in-frame clones here, not all; method: immunoSEQ multiplex PCR. The table records 150,000 or so clones, over 70% of them present only once. The sequencing here drew on CD8+ T cells sorted from blood, taken at week 0. The receptors come from a human donor with alopecia areata. The CDR3 runs from the conserved cysteine through the conserved F or W. A D gene is named only where the DNA matches it firmly. Part of the rows lack a size; the others show once, few, many or a class for expanded clones.

D gene	V gene	clone size	J gene	CDR3 protein	CDR3 DNA
.	TRBV15	.	TRBJ2-7	CATSRGTSFSYEQYF	TGTGCCACCAGCAGAGGTACGAGTTTCTCCTACGAGCAGTACTTC
.	TRBV2	.	TRBJ2-2	CASPEGVSGELFF	TGTGCCAGCCCCGAAGGGGTATCCGGGGAGCTGTTTTTT
.	TRBV1	once	TRBJ2-7	CTSSQDSKPWLASYEQYF	TGCACCAGCAGCCAAGATTCAAAGCCGTGGCTTGCCTCCTACGAGCAGTACTTC
TRBD2	TRBV29-1	.	TRBJ2-3	CSAITSGILDTQYF	TGCAGCGCAATAACTAGCGGGATCCTGGATACGCAGTATTTT
.	TRBV4-1	.	TRBJ2-7	CASSQVGSPSSYEQYF	TGCGCCAGCAGCCAAGTCGGGAGCCCCAGCTCCTACGAGCAGTACTTC
.	TRBV4-1	.	TRBJ1-3	CASSQDQNSGNTIYF	TGCGCCAGCAGCCAAGACCAGAACTCTGGAAACACCATATATTTT
.	TRBV29-1	.	TRBJ2-2	CSEVSGRTGELFF	TGCAGCGAGGTGTCAGGGAGGACCGGGGAGCTGTTTTTT
.	TRBV5-4	.	TRBJ1-5	CASSLEGGQPQHF	TGTGCCAGCAGCTTGGAAGGGGGTCAGCCCCAGCATTTT
.	TRBV6-5	.	TRBJ2-7	CASSYSQGYEQYF	TGTGCCAGCAGTTACTCCCAGGGCTACGAGCAGTACTTC
.	TRBV9	.	TRBJ2-7	CASSVDGSGLGYEQYF	TGTGCCAGCAGCGTAGACGGGAGTGGTCTGGGGTACGAGCAGTACTTC
.	TRBV6-4	.	TRBJ2-1	CASSDDWGNEQFF	TGTGCCAGCAGTGACGACTGGGGCAATGAGCAGTTCTTC
.	TRBV4-1	.	TRBJ2-3	CASSPSETDTQYF	TGCGCCAGCAGCCCTTCTGAAACAGATACGCAGTATTTT
TRBD2	TRBV6-1	.	TRBJ2-2	CASSDVAGANTGELFF	TGTGCCAGCAGTGATGTGGCGGGAGCGAACACCGGGGAGCTGTTTTTT
TRBD1	TRBV5-5	.	TRBJ2-1	CASSATGVGEQFF	TGTGCCAGCAGCGCGACAGGGGTCGGTGAGCAGTTCTTC
.	TRBV5-4	.	TRBJ2-3	CASSLLASTDTQYF	TGTGCCAGCAGCTTGCTGGCCAGCACAGATACGCAGTATTTT
.	TRBV9	.	TRBJ2-2	CASSVEAGELFF	TGTGCCAGCAGCGTAGAGGCCGGGGAGCTGTTTTTT
TRBD1	TRBV7-9	.	TRBJ2-7	CASSETGDEQYF	TGTGCCAGCAGCGAAACAGGGGACGAGCAGTACTTC
.	TRBV5-1	.	TRBJ2-7	CASSSIGPTRRDSYEQYF	TGCGCCAGCAGCTCCATAGGGCCGACCCGCCGCGACTCCTACGAGCAGTACTTC
.	TRBV6-5	.	TRBJ2-1	CASSIGNEQFF	TGTGCCAGCAGTATTGGCAATGAGCAGTTCTTC
.	TRBV4-1	.	TRBJ2-7	CASSQAGQRPYEQYF	TGCGCCAGCAGCCAAGCCGGACAGAGACCCTACGAGCAGTACTTC
.	TRBV4-1	.	TRBJ1-2	CASSQDRSEYGYTF	TGCGCCAGCAGCCAAGACAGGTCAGAGTATGGCTACACCTTC
TRBD1	TRBV28	.	TRBJ2-7	CASSLGTGWSYEQYF	TGTGCCAGCAGTCTAGGGACAGGGTGGTCCTACGAGCAGTACTTC
.	TRBV11-2	.	TRBJ2-7	CASSPDTYEQYF	TGTGCCAGCAGCCCGGACACCTACGAGCAGTACTTC
TRBD1	TRBV29-1	few	TRBJ2-7	CSVRTGSLYEQYF	TGCAGCGTTCGGACAGGTTCCCTTTACGAGCAGTACTTC
.	TRBV7-9	.	TRBJ2-1	CASRPPAVYNEQFF	TGTGCCAGCAGACCCCCCGCGGTCTACAATGAGCAGTTCTTC
TRBD1	TRBV9	once	TRBJ2-7	CASSASGTGISYEQYF	TGTGCCAGCAGCGCCTCCGGGACAGGGATCTCCTACGAGCAGTACTTC
.	TRBV7-8	.	TRBJ2-1	CASSFMNDEQLF	TGTGCCAGCAGCTTTATGAACGATGAGCAGCTCTTC
.	TRBV4-2	.	TRBJ2-3	CASSLRPGDTRDTQYF	TGTGCCAGCAGCCTTCGCCCTGGGGACACGAGAGATACGCAGTATTTT
TRBD2	TRBV7-3	.	TRBJ2-3	CASSWTSGGTDTQYF	TGTGCCAGCAGCTGGACTAGCGGGGGCACAGATACGCAGTATTTT
TRBD2	TRBV29-1	few	TRBJ2-1	CSVEGLAVYNEQFF	TGCAGCGTTGAAGGCCTAGCGGTCTACAATGAGCAGTTCTTC
TRBD1	TRBV27	.	TRBJ2-3	CASSRTGLLTDTQYF	TGTGCCAGCAGTCGGACAGGACTCCTCACAGATACGCAGTATTTT
.	TRBV30	.	TRBJ2-3	CAWSPRFGDTQYF	TGTGCCTGGAGTCCCCGCTTCGGCGATACGCAGTATTTT
.	TRBV5-1	.	TRBJ2-1	CASSLGEGILNEQFF	TGCGCCAGCAGCCTCGGGGAAGGGATCCTCAATGAGCAGTTCTTC
.	TRBV30	many	TRBJ2-1	CAWRVSGLSNEQFF	TGTGCCTGGAGAGTTTCAGGATTGTCTAATGAGCAGTTCTTC
.	TRBV27	.	TRBJ1-1	CASSLSSGEAFF	TGTGCCAGCAGTTTATCGTCGGGTGAAGCTTTCTTT
.	TRBV29-1	.	TRBJ2-1	CSVEGYQVYNEQFF	TGCAGCGTTGAGGGCTACCAAGTCTACAATGAGCAGTTCTTC
.	TRBV9	.	TRBJ2-2	CASSVRDFANTGELFF	TGTGCCAGCAGCGTAAGGGATTTCGCGAACACCGGGGAGCTGTTTTTT
TRBD1	TRBV11-2	.	TRBJ2-2	CASSLSYGTGTTDGELFF	TGTGCCAGCAGCTTAAGTTACGGGACAGGGACCACTGACGGGGAGCTGTTTTTT
.	TRBV6-1	few	TRBJ1-2	CASSEVEARYGYTF	TGTGCCAGCAGTGAAGTTGAGGCCCGATATGGCTACACCTTC
.	TRBV7-8	.	TRBJ2-2	CASSSAVSTGELFF	TGTGCCAGCAGCTCGGCGGTTAGCACCGGGGAGCTGTTTTTT
.	TRBV4-1	.	TRBJ2-5	CASSQRNSAETQYF	TGCGCCAGCAGCCAGCGGAATAGCGCAGAGACCCAGTACTTC
.	TRBV7-2	.	TRBJ1-1	CASSFKNTEAFF	TGTGCCAGCAGCTTCAAGAACACTGAAGCTTTCTTT
TRBD2	TRBV10-3	.	TRBJ2-7	CAISESTGTTIVEQYF	TGTGCCATCAGTGAGTCCACCGGGACTACCATAGTCGAGCAGTACTTC
.	TRBV13	.	TRBJ1-1	CASSSPGPGGAFF	TGTGCCAGCAGTTCCCCCGGGCCGGGGGGAGCTTTCTTT
.	TRBV27	.	TRBJ2-2	CASSLWQAGELFF	TGTGCCAGCAGTTTGTGGCAGGCCGGGGAGCTGTTTTTT
.	TRBV9	.	TRBJ1-2	CASSVGRYGYTF	TGTGCCAGCAGCGTGGGGCGTTATGGCTACACCTTC
.	TRBV27	.	TRBJ1-2	CASSLSIGTSYGYTF	TGTGCCAGCAGTTTATCGATCGGGACGTCCTATGGCTACACCTTC
.	TRBV7-9	.	TRBJ2-3	CASSPEEGAHTDTQYF	TGTGCCAGCAGCCCAGAGGAGGGGGCGCACACAGATACGCAGTATTTT
TRBD1	TRBV29-1	.	TRBJ1-2	CSVESLEGAKYGYTF	TGCAGCGTTGAATCTCTGGAGGGGGCAAAGTATGGCTACACCTTC
.	TRBV6-5	.	TRBJ2-3	CASSLVPSTDTQYF	TGTGCCAGCAGCCTGGTCCCGAGCACAGATACGCAGTATTTT